This entry concerns a single T cell receptor beta chain. Germline loops: CDR1 MDHEN, CDR2 SYDVKM. This CDR3 spans 14 amino acids. V lost 4 bases, J lost 1 base, and 11 bases lay in between. The data are from a study of OX40 agonist ivuxolimab in advanced cancers. As for the study in general: Those enrolled were roughly 80% male, with a mean age of around 57 years and ages from roughly 20 to 90. Partial responses were recorded for three patients, including one with hepatocellular carcinoma and two with cutaneous melanoma.

Sequencing used immunoSEQ multiplex PCR; TCRdb keeps in-frame clones, though not all of them. The table shows about 80,000 clones, with around 87% occurring only once. The receptor was isolated from an adult with an advanced solid tumor such as melanoma, head and neck, liver or kidney cancer. The sequencing used CD4+ or CD8+ T cells sorted from blood, collected in a trial of the OX40 agonist ivuxolimab. The chain combines TRBV28 with TRBJ2-7; D is unclear. CDR3 loop: CASSSPRPSYEQYF. The CDR3 bases are TGTGCCAGCAGTTCCCCCAGGCCATCCTACGAGCAGTACTTC.